Below, 32 T cell receptor beta chains from the same sample are listed, as sequenced in a study of blood T cell repertoires in COVID-19. Produced via immunoSEQ multiplex PCR; TCRdb's table is partial and in-frame only. Among about 130,000 clones listed, roughly three quarters were seen once. The sample comprised peripheral blood. The receptors here all came from an older woman with COVID-19, enrolled during active disease.

V usage is TRBV28 and J usage is TRBJ1-6; D is possibly TRBD1 (5 bases). The CDR3 totals 15 residues. The V end was cut by 7 bases, the J end by 1 base, with 11 bases between. Germline CDR1 is MDHEN and CDR2 is SYDVKM. The CDR3 protein is CASTSRVSYNSPLHF. The CDR3 nucleotides are TGTGCCAGCACCTCCAGGGTATCCTATAATTCACCCCTCCACTTT.

The chain links TRBV6-4 to TRBJ2-7, with 8 positions matching TRBD1. CDR3 length equals 13 residues. V was clipped by 4 bases and J by 9 bases; unmatched bases: 8. Germline CDR1 is MRHNA and CDR2 is SNTAGT. CDR3 nucleotide sequence: TGTGCCAGCAGTGGGACAGGGAATTTAGGGCAGTACTTC. Encoded protein: CASSGTGNLGQYF.

CDR3 loop: CASGPTGTGKSGELFF. In DNA, the CDR3 is TGTGCCAGCGGCCCAACCGGGACAGGGAAGTCCGGGGAGCTGTTTTTT. The gene calls are TRBV5-8 and TRBJ2-2, with TRBD1 matching over 9 bases. This CDR3 contains 16 residues. Trimming cost V 7 bases and J 6 bases; bases outside gene matches: 13. Germline V gene data show CDR1 as SGHTS and CDR2 as YDEGEE.

CDR3 loop: CASSQQGGIYGYTF. CDR3 in DNA: TGTGCCAGCAGCCAGCAGGGAGGGATCTATGGCTACACCTTC. The gene calls are TRBV5-4 and TRBJ1-2; D is possibly TRBD1 (5 bases). Trimming shortened V by 4 bases and J by 4 bases, and 14 bases separated the two germline ends. The germline V gene has CDR1 SGHNT and CDR2 YYREEE (reference sequence). The CDR3 contains 14 residues.

CDR3 coding DNA: TGCGCCAGCAGCTTCAGGCAGAACACTGAAGCTTTCTTT. Its translation: CASSFRQNTEAFF. The V and J genes are TRBV5-1 and TRBJ1-1; no firm D call. Trimming shortened V by 2 bases and J by 1 base, and 6 bases separated the two germline ends. Germline V gene data show CDR1 as SGHRS and CDR2 as YFSETQ. The CDR3 runs to 13 residues.

The V and J genes are TRBV2 and TRBJ2-2, with 7 bases lining up with TRBD1. V shed 4 bases and J 4 bases; nucleotides not matched to a gene: 6. Germline assignment: CDR1 SNHLY and CDR2 FYNNEI. The CDR3 is 15 residues long. The CDR3 here is CASSVDRAGTGELFF. CDR3 DNA: TGTGCCAGCAGTGTAGACAGGGCGGGCACCGGGGAGCTGTTTTTT.

The CDR3 region is CAWTGGSRAKQFF. The CDR3, as DNA: TGTGCCTGGACGGGAGGATCCCGGGCCAAGCAGTTCTTC. The V gene is TRBV30, the J gene TRBJ2-1; 7 nucleotides agree with TRBD2. Germline V gene data show CDR1 as GTSNPN and CDR2 as SVGIG (reference sequence). This CDR3 is built from 13 residues. Unmatched junction bases numbered 11, after V lost 4 bases and J lost 11 bases.

The chain uses TRBV7-2 and TRBJ2-7; TRBD1 might be the D (6 bases). Looked up from germline, CDR1 is SGHTA and CDR2 is FQGNSA. This CDR3 spans 12 amino acids. Trimming cost V 5 bases and J 6 bases, with 11 bases left between them. CDR3 DNA: TGTGCCAGCAGCCCCCAGGGGCGCGAGCAGTACTTC. Encoded protein: CASSPQGREQYF.

CDR3 sequence (DNA): TGTGCCAGCAGTTTAACCTCAGGGGCCTCAGAAAAACTGTTTTTT. Encoded protein: CASSLTSGASEKLFF. This chain links TRBV28 with TRBJ1-4; weak D call: TRBD1 (6 bases). Germline V gene lookup returns CDR1 MDHEN and CDR2 SYDVKM. The CDR3 loop spans 15 amino acids. Trimming stripped 2 bases from V and 8 bases from J, with 15 bases between.

This clone was seen more than once but under ten times. The chain joins TRBV6-5 to TRBJ1-4; D may be TRBD1 (5 bases). Germline-derived CDR1 and CDR2 are MNHEY and SVGAGI. The CDR3 extends over 14 amino acids. Between the trimmed V and J ends, which lost 6 bases and 6 bases, there was a span of 14 bases. CDR3 in DNA: TGTGCCAGCAGCCTGGGAGGGGCCGATGAAAAACTGTTTTTT. This gives the protein CASSLGGADEKLFF.

This chain joins TRBV2 and TRBJ1-5; perhaps TRBD1 as D (5 bases). The CDR3 covers 15 residues. Germline loops: CDR1 SNHLY, CDR2 FYNNEI. The V end lost 6 bases, the J end lost 2 bases, and 14 bases lay between the germline ends. Written as DNA, the CDR3 is TGTGCCAGCAGAGAGGACCAAGGGGGCAATCAGCCCCAGCATTTT. It codes for CASREDQGGNQPQHF.

This clone was seen a single time. The chain links TRBV19 to TRBJ1-5; weak D call: TRBD1 (5 bases). V was cut by 0 bases and J by 6 bases, with 12 bases left in between. This CDR3 has 15 amino acids. CDR1 LNHDA and CDR2 SQIVND come from the germline V gene (reference sequence). In DNA, the CDR3 is TGTGCCAGTAGTATAGAGGGAGGGGTTGGTCAGCCCCAGCATTTT. Amino acid sequence: CASSIEGGVGQPQHF.

The chain carries TRBV30 and TRBJ1-3; possibly TRBD1 for D (6 bases). V was pared by 4 bases and J by 0 bases, with 7 bases between. The CDR3 covers 13 residues. The germline gives CDR1 GTSNPN, CDR2 SVGIG (reference sequence). The CDR3 protein is CAWTGDSGNTIYF. Written as DNA, the CDR3 is TGTGCCTGGACAGGGGACTCTGGAAACACCATATATTTT.

About this clone itself: Other DNA variants within this sample encode the same CDR3. The CDR3: CASSVDRGNEKLFF. Written as DNA, the CDR3 is TGTGCCAGCAGCGTAGACAGGGGGAATGAAAAACTGTTTTTT. V and J are TRBV9 and TRBJ1-4; 8 bases line up with TRBD1. Unmatched junction bases numbered 0, after V lost 0 bases and J lost 5 bases. The CDR3 has 14 residues. Germline V gene sequence: CDR1 SGDLS, CDR2 YYNGEE.

This chain links TRBV10-3 with TRBJ1-1; D gene unclear. Deletions cut 5 bases from V and 0 bases from J, with 4 bases between. The CDR3 is 12 amino acids. Germline-derived CDR1 and CDR2 are ENHRY and SYGVKD. CDR3 in amino acids: CAISNMNTEAFF. The DNA for the CDR3 is TGTGCCATCAGTAACATGAACACTGAAGCTTTCTTT.

This chain uses TRBV3-1 (or the pseudogene TRBV3-2) with TRBJ1-2, with D possibly matching TRBD1 (5 bases). Deletions cut 4 bases from V and 4 bases from J, with 13 bases between. Germline CDR1 LGHDT, CDR2 YNNKEL (reference sequence). The CDR3 runs 14 residues. For the CDR3, the DNA is TGTGCCAGCAGCCCCCGGGCGGGGGTCTATGGCTACACCTTC. This codes for CASSPRAGVYGYTF.

The chain joins TRBV3-1 (or the pseudogene TRBV3-2) to TRBJ2-7; the match to TRBD1 covers 8 bases. V lost 0 bases to trimming and J lost 6 bases; unmatched junction nucleotides: 10. The CDR3 covers 16 residues. Germline V lookup: CDR1 LGHDT, CDR2 YNNKEL (reference sequence). Here the CDR3 reads CASSQDFGGQGGEQYF. The CDR3 coding sequence is TGTGCCAGCAGCCAAGACTTCGGAGGACAGGGCGGCGAGCAGTACTTC.

This clone has just a few counts. DNA of the CDR3: TGTGCCAGTAGTAAAGGGACTAGCGGACTCACAGATACGCAGTATTTT. Translating it yields CASSKGTSGLTDTQYF. The chain links TRBV19 to TRBJ2-3; 11 nucleotides align to TRBD2. The CDR3 runs 16 residues. CDR1 LNHDA and CDR2 SQIVND come from the germline V gene (reference sequence). J lost 2 bases, V lost 4 bases, and 5 bases had no gene match.

The rearrangement uses TRBV19 and TRBJ1-1; D may be TRBD1 (5 bases). Trimming shortened V by 1 base and J by 1 base, and 10 bases separated the two germline ends. The germline CDR1 and CDR2 sequences are LNHDA and SQIVND (reference sequence). The CDR3 has 15 amino acids. Written as DNA, the CDR3 is TGTGCCAGTAGTATAGCCAGGGTCAAGAACACTGAAGCTTTCTTT. Amino acid sequence: CASSIARVKNTEAFF. Using reference TRBV19 and TRBJ1-1 for the parts outside the CDR3, the full variable domain is DGGITQSPKYLFRKEGQNVTLSCEQNLNHDAMYWYRQDPGQGLRLIYYSQIVNDFQKGDIAEGYSVSREKKESFPLTVTSAQKNPTAFYLCASSIARVKNTEAFFGQGTRLTVV.

This rearrangement joins TRBV28 to TRBJ1-1, with TRBD1 matching over 8 bases. This CDR3 is built from 12 residues. V lost 7 bases to trimming and J lost 11 bases; unmatched junction nucleotides: 9. Looked up from germline, CDR1 is MDHEN and CDR2 is SYDVKM. The CDR3 sequence: CASTAGGDRAFF. The CDR3 coding sequence is TGTGCCAGCACCGCAGGGGGGGACAGGGCTTTCTTT.

CDR3 bases: TGTGCCACCACTAGCAGGGCGGGAGAGACCCAGTACTTC. Its protein product is CATTSRAGETQYF. The chain combines TRBV7-2 with TRBJ2-5; D is perhaps TRBD2 (6 bases). The CDR3 is made up of 13 amino acids. Trimming removed 10 bases at V and 4 bases at J, with 16 bases between. Germline V gene data show CDR1 as SGHTA and CDR2 as FQGNSA.

This rearrangement joins TRBV30 to TRBJ1-1; no clear D. The germline V and J ends were trimmed by 0 bases and 1 base, with 18 bases remaining between them. The CDR3 contains 17 residues. CDR1 and CDR2 from the germline V gene are GTSNPN and SVGIG (reference sequence). CDR3: CAWSVFHQHVRNTEAFF. The CDR3 coding sequence is TGTGCCTGGAGTGTCTTTCACCAACACGTAAGGAACACTGAAGCTTTCTTT.

The genes are TRBV6-2 or TRBV6-3 and TRBJ2-2; no clear D gene. V was trimmed by 4 bases and J by 6 bases, leaving 6 bases between them. The CDR3 extends over 12 amino acids. Germline CDR1 reads MNHEY; CDR2 reads SVGEGT. DNA for the CDR3: TGTGCCAGCAGTTTCCGGGCCGGGGAGCTGTTTTTT. Protein product: CASSFRAGELFF.

The chain uses TRBV7-9 and TRBJ1-6; D might be TRBD1 (5 bases). The V end was cut by 1 base, the J end by 13 bases, with 11 bases between. Germline-derived CDR1 and CDR2 are SEHNR and FQNEAQ (reference sequence). The CDR3 runs 13 residues. The CDR3 bases are TGTGCCAGCAGCTTAGATGCGGGGGACCCCCTCCACTTT. It codes for CASSLDAGDPLHF.

The V call is TRBV7-2, the J call TRBJ1-4; TRBD1 aligns across 8 bases. CDR3 length: 14 residues. The V gene end was trimmed by 4 bases and the J gene end by 7 bases; junction bases not matched to a gene: 5. The germline V gene has CDR1 SGHTA and CDR2 FQGNSA. The CDR3 loop reads CASSSGGAGEKLFF. DNA of the CDR3: TGTGCCAGCAGCTCAGGGGGCGCAGGTGAAAAACTGTTTTTT. The whole variable domain, filled in from reference TRBV7-2 and TRBJ1-4, reads GAGVSQSPSNKVTEKGKDVELRCDPISGHTALYWYRQSLGQGLEFLIYFQGNSAPDKSGLPSDRFSAERTGGSVSTLTIQRTQQEDSAVYLCASSSGGAGEKLFFGSGTQLSVL.

The genes are TRBV10-3 and TRBJ2-1; 10 positions match TRBD2. V was pared by 6 bases and J by 2 bases, with 4 bases of the junction left unmatched. CDR3 size: 15 residues. The germline CDR1 and CDR2 sequences are ENHRY and SYGVKD. The CDR3 spells CAIRERGGTYNEQFF. In DNA form, the CDR3 reads TGTGCCATCAGGGAGCGGGGGGGCACCTACAATGAGCAGTTCTTC.

The chain joins TRBV9 to TRBJ1-6, with D unresolved. CDR3 length: 13 residues. Trimming shortened V by 7 bases and J by 10 bases, and 15 bases separated the two germline ends. Germline loops: CDR1 SGDLS, CDR2 YYNGEE. CDR3 coding DNA: TGTGCCAGCGCCCTCGACTCGGTCTCACCCCTCCACTTT. Protein: CASALDSVSPLHF.

The J gene is TRBJ2-4, the V gene TRBV29-1; D is perhaps TRBD2 (6 bases). V was cut by 3 bases and J by 0 bases, with 12 bases left in between. The germline CDR1 and CDR2 sequences are SQVTM and ANQGSEA. This CDR3 region has 15 residues. The CDR3: CSVEEGGVAKNIQYF. The CDR3 nucleotides read TGCAGCGTTGAGGAGGGTGGGGTAGCCAAAAACATTCAGTACTTC.

This clone has only a few counts. The chain carries TRBV4-3 and TRBJ2-1, with D uncertain. This CDR3 region has 16 residues. Trimming removed 2 bases from V and 3 bases from J, with 14 bases in between. CDR1 and CDR2 from the germline V gene are LGHNA and YSLEER. For the CDR3, the DNA is TGCGCCAGCAGCCAATTGAGGCGTGAGAACTACAATGAGCAGTTCTTC. It yields the protein CASSQLRRENYNEQFF.

The genes are TRBV27 and TRBJ2-2; 14 bases are a match to TRBD2. Germline CDR1 is MNHEY and CDR2 is SMNVEV (reference sequence). The CDR3 is made up of 21 amino acids. V lost 1 base, J lost 4 bases, and 14 bases stayed unmatched. The CDR3 is CASSLWPLGLAGVRPTGELFF. CDR3 nucleotides: TGTGCCAGCAGTTTATGGCCTCTGGGACTAGCGGGGGTGAGACCCACCGGGGAGCTGTTTTTT.

This chain connects TRBV10-3 to TRBJ1-1; tentative D call: TRBD1 (5 bases). This CDR3 has 14 amino acids. Per the germline V gene, CDR1 is ENHRY and CDR2 is SYGVKD. V lost 4 bases and J 1 base, leaving 10 bases between the germline ends. The CDR3 spells CAISGGGGNTEAFF. DNA of the CDR3: TGTGCCATCAGTGGCGGGGGAGGGAACACTGAAGCTTTCTTT.

The rearrangement links TRBV5-1 to TRBJ1-3; D uncertain. V shed 0 bases and J shed 0 bases, with 13 bases lying between them. Germline CDR1 reads SGHRS; CDR2 reads YFSETQ. This CDR3 is 17 amino acids long. The CDR3 DNA is TGCGCCAGCAGCTTGGTCCTCGGCGCGGGCTCTGGAAACACCATATATTTT. Translating it yields CASSLVLGAGSGNTIYF.